Sequencing of this T cell receptor (beta chain) was carried out in a study of cytomegalovirus exposure and HLA in healthy donors. Nobody wrote down the CMV serostatus of this donor. PCR used 60 Vbeta primers and 13 Jbeta primers. The table came from immunoSEQ multiplex PCR; TCRdb's copy has only in-frame clones and leaves some out. This repertoire shows 250,000 or so clones, roughly 84% found once; its top ten account for about 1.2%. The trim removed 6 bases at V and 0 bases at J, leaving 1 base unmatched. The germline CDR1 and CDR2 sequences are LNHDA and SQIVND (reference sequence). CDR3 length equals 14 residues.

This chain links TRBV19 with TRBJ2-2, with 7 bases identical to TRBD2. Sequencing was performed on PBMCs. This clonotype originated in a human donor in good health. CDR3 in amino acids: CASRLAANTGELFF. In DNA, the CDR3 is TGTGCCAGTAGGCTAGCGGCGAACACCGGGGAGCTGTTTTTT.